This T cell receptor (beta chain) was identified in a study of T-cell memory formation after mild COVID-19. For the study at large: The two donors had largely donor-specific TCR clusters. Study-wide points: A balance of CD4 and CD8 characterized clones contracting day 15 to 85, whereas later expanders leaned CD4+.

MiXCR, run by TCRdb on the 5' RACE reads, gives a single entry per CDR3 protein. The data contain roughly 130,000 distinct CDR3 sequences, about 15% of them singletons. This clonotype was counted between two and nine times. Its antigen is undetermined. Germline lookup yields CDR1 DFQATT and CDR2 SNEGSKA (reference sequence). V gave up 8 bases and J gave up 1 base; unmatched junction bases: 11. CDR3 length: 15 residues. The TCR comes from a man aged 18 to 30 who had mild COVID-19 (a few samples of this study predate the infection). Cell type and time point are not known. Sequencing was done on a sample of PBMCs or a T cell subset sorted from them (not recorded which). The chain links TRBV20-1 to TRBJ2-3; 8 bases fit TRBD1. The CDR3 loop is CSSNQGAWGTDTQYF. For the CDR3, the DNA is TGCAGTTCGAACCAGGGGGCTTGGGGCACAGATACGCAGTATTTT.